This TCR beta chain was captured by sequencing in a study of metastatic and nonmetastatic thyroid tumors. Study-wide background: It was across blood and tumor or nodule tissue from malignant and benign thyroid patients that repertoires were compared.

This clone appeared many times. TCRdb re-called the PCR reads with MiXCR. The sample lists 20,000 or so clones; roughly 14% were seen once. V shed 1 base and J 5 bases; nucleotides not matched to a gene: 3. Germline V gene lookup returns CDR1 SGHKS and CDR2 YYEKEE (reference sequence). The length of the CDR3 is 14 residues. Before thyroid surgery, none of the patients had received any treatment. The chain links TRBV5-5 to TRBJ1-5; 7 nucleotides match TRBD1. The sequence was obtained from a female donor with papillary thyroid cancer or a benign thyroid nodule (not recorded which). Some clones in this sample may be carry-over from other donors' samples. The material sequenced was tumor tissue. The chain's CDR3 is CASSLSGGDQPQHF. In DNA, the CDR3 is TGTGCCAGCAGCTTGTCAGGGGGGGATCAGCCCCAGCATTTT.